Below, 21 T cell receptor beta chains from the same sample are listed, as sequenced in a study of CD8 T cells in ankylosing spondylitis. Via MiXCR, TCRdb re-called the 5' RACE reads, giving one row per CDR3 protein. The sample shows about 130,000 distinct CDR3 sequences, 7% to 10% of them seen only once. Sequenced input: blood, either unsorted or a sorted T cell fraction (not recorded which). These receptors were collected from a male donor with ankylosing spondylitis or in good health (not recorded which).

This clonotype was seen repeatedly, ten times or more. The J gene is TRBJ2-1, the V gene TRBV28; tentatively, D is TRBD1 (7 bases). The germline CDR1 and CDR2 sequences are MDHEN and SYDVKM. The CDR3 extends over 16 amino acids. V was shortened by 3 bases and J by 3 bases, with 15 bases between the two germline ends. In DNA, the CDR3 is TGTGCCAGCAGTTTCCCGGCGGGACAGTACTACAATGAGCAGTTCTTC. Protein sequence: CASSFPAGQYYNEQFF.

This clonotype was seen at least ten times. The J gene is TRBJ2-7, the V gene TRBV6-6; D not certain. V was clipped by 4 bases and J by 3 bases, with 4 bases between them. The CDR3 consists of 11 residues. The germline V gene encodes CDR1 MNHNY and CDR2 SVGAGI (reference sequence). CDR3 amino acids: CASSWDYEQYF. For the CDR3, the DNA is TGTGCCAGCAGTTGGGACTACGAGCAGTACTTC.

As to this clonotype: Germline is not matched at one junction end, which may reflect a read error. This chain uses TRBV7-9 with TRBJ2-7, with 9 bases lining up with TRBD1. Germline loops: CDR1 SEHNR, CDR2 FQNEAQ (reference sequence). The CDR3 spans 12 residues. For the CDR3, the DNA is TGCACGTCCGGACAGGGGACGTACGAGCAGTACTTC. Protein sequence: CTSGQGTYEQYF.

Comments on this clonotype: A much larger clone differs from this one at a single base, so this may be a read error. The chain recombines TRBV12-3 or TRBV12-4 with TRBJ1-5; D gene uncertain. The ends were cut back, 4 bases at V and 6 bases at J, with 10 bases in the middle. This CDR3 region has 13 residues. The CDR3 DNA reads as TGTGCCAGCAGTTCAGCGCTTGGTCAGCCCCAGCATTTT. Translation: CASSSALGQPQHF.

This clonotype was picked up a small number of times. The V and J genes are TRBV5-1 and TRBJ2-5; 11 positions match TRBD2. The CDR3 extends over 18 amino acids. Germline assignment: CDR1 SGHRS and CDR2 YFSETQ. V trimming: 3 bases; J trimming: 1 base; junction bases outside the gene matches: 11. CDR3 loop: CASSSETRLAGLQETQYF. The CDR3 DNA reads as TGCGCCAGCAGCTCCGAGACCCGACTAGCGGGACTCCAAGAGACCCAGTACTTC.

The table lists this clonotype with many counts. The rearrangement links TRBV20-1 to TRBJ2-7, with D tentatively TRBD1 (5 bases). Germline CDR1 and CDR2: DFQATT and SNEGSKA (reference sequence). The V end lost 0 bases, the J end lost 2 bases, and 14 bases lay between the germline ends. The CDR3 consists of 15 residues. The CDR3 loop is CSARELLGQTYEQYF. DNA of the CDR3: TGCAGTGCTAGAGAACTCCTTGGACAAACCTACGAGCAGTACTTC.

This clonotype was recorded a few times. J is TRBJ2-6 and V is TRBV28, with a weak D call TRBD1 (5 bases). The CDR3 runs 15 residues. Trimming took off 3 bases at V and 1 base at J, with 7 bases between the two ends. Germline-derived CDR1 and CDR2 are MDHEN and SYDVKM. The DNA of the CDR3 is TGTGCCAGCAGTTTTAGACAGTCTGGGGCCAACGTCCTGACTTTC. It yields the protein CASSFRQSGANVLTF.

This clonotype was counted only a few times. This chain connects TRBV18 to TRBJ2-3, with D possibly TRBD2 on 6 matching bases. Trimming removed 4 bases from V and 0 bases from J, with 20 bases in between. This CDR3 is built from 18 residues. The germline CDR1 and CDR2 sequences are KGHSH and LQKENI. The CDR3 loop reads CASSQRRLGDSSTDTQYF. CDR3 in DNA: TGTGCCAGCTCACAAAGACGACTAGGAGACTCTAGCACAGATACGCAGTATTTT.

The V gene is TRBV11-1, the J gene TRBJ2-5, with unresolved D. The CDR3 covers 14 residues. From germline, CDR1 is SGHAT and CDR2 FQDESV (reference sequence). The V and J ends lost 5 bases and 5 bases respectively, with 15 bases between them. CDR3 nucleotide sequence: TGTGCCAGCAGCCCACCTGACACCTTGGAGACCCAGTACTTC. Amino acid sequence: CASSPPDTLETQYF.

This clonotype was seen at least ten times. V is TRBV7-2 and J is TRBJ2-2, with TRBD1 identical over 7 bases. Germline V gene sequence: CDR1 SGHTA, CDR2 FQGNSA. V dropped 7 bases and J dropped 5; count of bases not matched to a gene: 7. This CDR3 is built from 14 residues. The CDR3 loop reads CASTRTGRTGELFF. CDR3 coding DNA: TGTGCCAGCACCCGGACAGGCCGGACCGGGGAGCTGTTTTTT.

This clonotype was counted at least ten times. This chain uses TRBV12-3 or TRBV12-4 with TRBJ2-1; TRBD2 matches 7 bases. This CDR3 is built from 13 residues. J lost 7 bases, V lost 6 bases, and 6 bases had no gene match. The CDR3: CASRASGKNEQFF. CDR3 in DNA: TGTGCCAGCAGGGCTAGCGGTAAAAATGAGCAGTTCTTC.

As DNA, the CDR3 is TGTGCCAGCAGCTTAGTAGGGCCTAGCGCTGGCCAAGAGACCCAGTACTTC. Its protein product is CASSLVGPSAGQETQYF. V gene TRBV7-2 combines with J gene TRBJ2-5, with TRBD2 as a possible D gene (6 bases). This CDR3 has 17 amino acids. The germline V gene encodes CDR1 SGHTA and CDR2 FQGNSA. V gave up 1 base and J gave up 1 base, with 16 bases separating them.

This clonotype has more than one count but fewer than ten. This chain connects TRBV20-1 to TRBJ2-7; 14 bases map to TRBD2. CDR1 is DFQATT and CDR2 is SNEGSKA in the germline V gene (reference sequence). Trimming cost V 3 bases and J 5 bases; bases outside gene matches: 9. The length of the CDR3 is 16 residues. The CDR3 is CSARPMTSGRVNEQYF. The CDR3 DNA is TGCAGTGCTAGGCCGATGACTAGCGGGAGGGTTAACGAGCAGTACTTC.

There are many counts of this clonotype. V and J are TRBV20-1 and TRBJ2-3; 10 bases map to TRBD2. Germline CDR1 is DFQATT and CDR2 is SNEGSKA (reference sequence). This CDR3 is 15 amino acids long. V lost 6 bases, J lost 7 bases, and 13 bases stayed unmatched. CDR3 in amino acids: CSADPGLAWDHTQYF. CDR3 DNA: TGCAGTGCAGACCCGGGACTAGCGTGGGATCATACGCAGTATTTT.

The chain recombines TRBV29-1 with TRBJ2-6; D not resolved. V lost 3 bases, J lost 0 bases, and 6 bases lay in between. This CDR3 has 14 amino acids. CDR1 and CDR2 from the germline V gene are SQVTM and ANQGSEA. For the CDR3, the DNA is TGCAGCGTTGACCAAAGCTCTGGGGCCAACGTCCTGACTTTC. The encoded protein is CSVDQSSGANVLTF.

Only a few counts were recorded for this clonotype. This chain connects TRBV28 to TRBJ2-3; weak D call: TRBD1 (6 bases). CDR1 and CDR2 (germline): MDHEN, SYDVKM. The length of the CDR3 is 15 residues. V gave up 7 bases and J gave up 0 bases, with 14 bases separating them. The CDR3 here is CASIDDRLSTDTQYF. The CDR3 DNA reads TGTGCCAGCATCGATGACAGGCTTAGCACAGATACGCAGTATTTT.

The table lists this clonotype with many counts. V gene TRBV20-1 combines with J gene TRBJ2-3; weak D call: TRBD2 (6 bases). This CDR3 spans 11 amino acids. CDR1 and CDR2 from the germline V gene are DFQATT and SNEGSKA (reference sequence). Trimming stripped 3 bases from V and 10 bases from J, with 11 bases between. The CDR3 loop is CSASGSLAQYF. CDR3 bases: TGCAGTGCTAGCGGGAGTTTAGCGCAGTATTTT.

This clonotype was found a few times. This chain connects TRBV7-2 to TRBJ2-5; the D gene is possibly TRBD2 (6 bases). The length of the CDR3 is 15 residues. CDR1 and CDR2 from the germline V gene are SGHTA and FQGNSA. Between the trimmed V and J ends, which lost 3 bases and 4 bases, there was a span of 15 bases. The CDR3 is CASSFQGSGRETQYF. As DNA, the CDR3 is TGTGCCAGCAGCTTCCAAGGCAGCGGGCGAGAGACCCAGTACTTC.

This rearrangement joins TRBV7-2 to TRBJ2-2; D remains unclear. In germline, CDR1 is SGHTA, CDR2 FQGNSA. CDR3 length: 12 amino acids. Trimming took off 5 bases at V and 7 bases at J, with 8 bases between the two ends. The CDR3 spells CASSPTGGELFF. The CDR3 DNA is TGTGCCAGCAGCCCTACGGGCGGGGAGCTGTTTTTT. The full variable domain, its missing parts supplied by reference TRBV7-2 and TRBJ2-2, is GAGVSQSPSNKVTEKGKDVELRCDPISGHTALYWYRQSLGQGLEFLIYFQGNSAPDKSGLPSDRFSAERTGGSVSTLTIQRTQQEDSAVYLCASSPTGGELFFGEGSRLTVL.

This clonotype was counted at least ten times. The chain recombines TRBV7-2 with TRBJ2-3, with TRBD2 matching 7 bases. Looked up from germline, CDR1 is SGHTA and CDR2 is FQGNSA. J lost 0 bases, V lost 3 bases, and 3 bases had no gene match. CDR3 size: 15 residues. The CDR3 reads CASSFGGRSTDTQYF. The CDR3, as DNA: TGTGCCAGCAGCTTCGGCGGGAGAAGCACAGATACGCAGTATTTT.

At least ten counts were recorded for this clonotype. J is TRBJ2-5 and V is TRBV14; 8 nucleotides match TRBD1. V dropped 0 bases and J dropped 3; count of bases not matched to a gene: 6. This CDR3 is built from 16 residues. Germline CDR1 SGHDN, CDR2 FVKESK. CDR3 coding DNA: TGTGCCAGCAGCCAAGATTGGGGACAGGTGAAAGAGACCCAGTACTTC. It codes for CASSQDWGQVKETQYF.